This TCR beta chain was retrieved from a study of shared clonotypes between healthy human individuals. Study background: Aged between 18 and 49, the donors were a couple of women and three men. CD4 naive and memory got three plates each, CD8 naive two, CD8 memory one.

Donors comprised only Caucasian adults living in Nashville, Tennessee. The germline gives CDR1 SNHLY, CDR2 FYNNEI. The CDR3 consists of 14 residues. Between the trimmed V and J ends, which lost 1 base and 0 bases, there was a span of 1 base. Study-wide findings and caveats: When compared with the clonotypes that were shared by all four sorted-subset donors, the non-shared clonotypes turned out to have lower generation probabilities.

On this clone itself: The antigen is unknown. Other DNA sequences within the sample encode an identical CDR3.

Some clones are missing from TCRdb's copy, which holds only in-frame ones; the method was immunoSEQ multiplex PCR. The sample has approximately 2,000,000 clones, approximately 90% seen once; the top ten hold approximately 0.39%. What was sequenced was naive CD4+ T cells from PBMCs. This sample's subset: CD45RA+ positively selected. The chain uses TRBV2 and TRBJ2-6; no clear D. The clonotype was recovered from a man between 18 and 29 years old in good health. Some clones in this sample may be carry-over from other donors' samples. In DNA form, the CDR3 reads TGTGCCAGCAGTGAAGACTCTGGGGCCAACGTCCTGACTTTC. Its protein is CASSEDSGANVLTF. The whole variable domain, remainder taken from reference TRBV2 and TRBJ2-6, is EPEVTQTPSHQVTQMGQEVILRCVPISNHLYFYWYRQILGQKVEFLVSFYNNEISEKSEIFDDQFSVERPDGSNFTLKIRSTKLEDSAMYFCASSEDSGANVLTFGAGSRLTVL.